A selection of T cell receptor beta chains follows, all from one sample in a study of OX40 agonist ivuxolimab in advanced cancers. The method was immunoSEQ multiplex PCR; TCRdb's version includes in-frame clones alone and lacks a portion of them. The sample carries around 62,000 clones, roughly 73% recorded once. Specimen: CD4+ or CD8+ T cells sorted from blood, collected in a trial of the OX40 agonist ivuxolimab. These receptors originate from an adult with an advanced solid tumor such as melanoma, head and neck, liver or kidney cancer. Each CDR3 is given with its conserved first and last residue.

v_gene: TRBV7-3; j_gene: TRBJ2-3; CDR3aa: CASSPDQGGGPDTQYF
v_gene: TRBV7-9; j_gene: TRBJ2-5; CDR3aa: CASSPSGETQYF
v_gene: TRBV9; j_gene: TRBJ2-3; CDR3aa: CASSVTGAADTQYF
v_gene: TRBV9; j_gene: TRBJ1-3; CDR3aa: CASSVGLHSGNTIYF
v_gene: TRBV28; j_gene: TRBJ2-7; CDR3aa: CASSSPYEQYF
v_gene: TRBV19; j_gene: TRBJ2-1; CDR3aa: CASSIGGPVRGRFNEQFF
v_gene: TRBV10-3; j_gene: TRBJ2-7; CDR3aa: CATRPPGPSGGEQYF
v_gene: TRBV7-9; j_gene: TRBJ2-3; CDR3aa: CASSSQDTQYF
v_gene: TRBV7-7; j_gene: TRBJ2-5; CDR3aa: CASSTSLRGGETQYF
v_gene: TRBV5-1; j_gene: TRBJ2-7; CDR3aa: CASSWDSYYEQYF
v_gene: TRBV2; j_gene: TRBJ1-4; CDR3aa: CASILVAGATNEKLFF
v_gene: TRBV5-1; j_gene: TRBJ2-7; CDR3aa: CASSGPTTGTLPYEQYF
v_gene: TRBV19; j_gene: TRBJ1-1; CDR3aa: CASTTPTRNTEAFF
v_gene: TRBV28; j_gene: TRBJ1-2; CDR3aa: CASRTTGNYGYTF
v_gene: TRBV6-1; j_gene: TRBJ1-5; CDR3aa: CASRDGGNQPQHF
v_gene: TRBV5-1; j_gene: TRBJ2-5; CDR3aa: CASSLAPGGETQYF
v_gene: TRBV5-6; j_gene: TRBJ2-5; CDR3aa: CASSLRREGETQYF
v_gene: TRBV19; j_gene: TRBJ2-2; CDR3aa: CASTLGRKATGELFF
v_gene: TRBV6-6; j_gene: TRBJ1-5; CDR3aa: CASSYAWDKRNQPQHF
v_gene: TRBV10-3; j_gene: TRBJ2-1; CDR3aa: CALGHSSYNEQFF
v_gene: TRBV5-4; j_gene: TRBJ1-6; CDR3aa: CASSLEQYNSPLHF
v_gene: TRBV5-1; j_gene: TRBJ2-3; CDR3aa: CASSLAFGTSGTDTQYF
v_gene: TRBV5-1; j_gene: TRBJ1-3; CDR3aa: CASGDWGPGNTIYF
v_gene: TRBV4-1; j_gene: TRBJ2-2; CDR3aa: CASSQGVEVPGELFF
v_gene: TRBV27; j_gene: TRBJ1-5; CDR3aa: CASSFGGNQPQHF
v_gene: TRBV10-3; j_gene: TRBJ2-5; CDR3aa: CAISEKTGGRETQYF
v_gene: TRBV6-6; j_gene: TRBJ2-7; CDR3aa: CASSYYVGGSSYEQYF